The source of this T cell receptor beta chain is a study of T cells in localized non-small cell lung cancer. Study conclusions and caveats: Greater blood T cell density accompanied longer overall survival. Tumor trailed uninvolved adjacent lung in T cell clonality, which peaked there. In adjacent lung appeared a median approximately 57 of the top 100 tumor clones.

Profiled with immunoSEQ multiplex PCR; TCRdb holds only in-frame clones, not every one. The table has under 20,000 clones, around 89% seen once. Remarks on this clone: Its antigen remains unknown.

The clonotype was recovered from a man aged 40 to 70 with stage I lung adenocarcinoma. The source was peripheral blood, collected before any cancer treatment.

The CDR3: CASRDRGNHEQYF. The CDR3 nucleotides read TGTGCCAGTAGGGACAGGGGGAACCACGAGCAGTACTTC. The chain has TRBV19 and TRBJ2-7; 10 bases match TRBD1. Germline values: CDR1 LNHDA, CDR2 SQIVND (reference sequence). V lost 6 bases to trimming and J lost 5 bases; unmatched junction nucleotides: 4. This CDR3 contains 13 residues.